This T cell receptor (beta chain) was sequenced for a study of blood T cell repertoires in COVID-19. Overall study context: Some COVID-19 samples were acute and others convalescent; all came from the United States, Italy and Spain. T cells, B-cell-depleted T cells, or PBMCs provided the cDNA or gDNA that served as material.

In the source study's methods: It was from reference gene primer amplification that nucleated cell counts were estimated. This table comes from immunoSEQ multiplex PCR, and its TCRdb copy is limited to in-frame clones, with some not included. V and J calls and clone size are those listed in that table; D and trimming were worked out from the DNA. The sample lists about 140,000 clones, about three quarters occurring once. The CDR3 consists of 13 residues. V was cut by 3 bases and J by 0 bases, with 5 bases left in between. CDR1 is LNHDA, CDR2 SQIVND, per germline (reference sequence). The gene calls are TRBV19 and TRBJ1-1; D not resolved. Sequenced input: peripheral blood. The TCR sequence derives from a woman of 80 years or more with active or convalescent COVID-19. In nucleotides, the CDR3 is TGTGCCAGTAGTATTCAGGTGAACACTGAAGCTTTCTTT. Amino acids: CASSIQVNTEAFF. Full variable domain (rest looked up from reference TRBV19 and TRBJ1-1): DGGITQSPKYLFRKEGQNVTLSCEQNLNHDAMYWYRQDPGQGLRLIYYSQIVNDFQKGDIAEGYSVSREKKESFPLTVTSAQKNPTAFYLCASSIQVNTEAFFGQGTRLTVV.